These 27 T cell receptor beta chains were all obtained from the same sample, sequenced in a study of CD8 T cells in ankylosing spondylitis. TCRdb ran MiXCR on the 5' RACE reads and lists one entry per CDR3 protein. Of more than 100,000 distinct CDR3 sequences in the sample, about an eighth were seen once. Sequenced sample: blood, either unsorted or a sorted T cell fraction (not recorded which). These receptors came from a female donor with ankylosing spondylitis or in good health (not recorded which).

This clonotype was recorded many times. The gene calls are TRBV20-1 and TRBJ1-2; D uncertain. The length of the CDR3 is 14 residues. Germline CDR1 and CDR2: DFQATT and SNEGSKA (reference sequence). V was trimmed by 3 bases and J by 0 bases, leaving 11 bases between them. The DNA of the CDR3 is TGCAGTGCTAGTGTCACAAATACTAACTATGGCTACACCTTC. It translates to CSASVTNTNYGYTF.

This clonotype was seen repeatedly, ten times or more. V is TRBV12-3 or TRBV12-4 and J is TRBJ2-7, with TRBD2 matching over 10 bases. The J segment lost 3 bases and the V segment lost 2 bases, leaving 4 bases of the junction unmatched. There are 15 residues in the CDR3. This chain's CDR3 is CASSLWTSGIYEQYF. CDR3 sequence (DNA): TGTGCCAGCAGTTTATGGACTAGCGGTATCTACGAGCAGTACTTC.

As DNA, the CDR3 is TGTGCCAGTAGTCGACTTCCCTACGAGCAGTACTTC. This translates into CASSRLPYEQYF. The chain has TRBV19 and TRBJ2-7, with D hard to call. The CDR3 covers 12 residues. Germline V gene data show CDR1 as LNHDA and CDR2 as SQIVND (reference sequence). With 5 bases removed from V and 2 bases from J, the gap between germline ends came to 7 bases.

This clonotype showed up many times. The chain joins TRBV10-3 to TRBJ2-7, with TRBD1 as a possible D gene (5 bases). The V and J ends lost 1 base and 6 bases respectively, with 16 bases between them. CDR3 size: 15 residues. Germline values: CDR1 ENHRY, CDR2 SYGVKD. CDR3 bases: TGTGCCATCAGTGAGTGGGGCCTGACAGAACTCGAGCAGTACTTC. Translating it yields CAISEWGLTELEQYF.

At least ten counts were recorded for this clonotype. This chain links TRBV20-1 with TRBJ1-2, with D possibly TRBD1 on 6 matching bases. Looked up from germline, CDR1 is DFQATT and CDR2 is SNEGSKA (reference sequence). Trimming pared 0 bases from V and 8 bases from J, leaving 16 bases between. The CDR3 loop spans 14 amino acids. CDR3 coding DNA: TGCAGTGCTAGAGATCCCCGGGGGCCGTCGGGCTACACCTTC. This sequence encodes CSARDPRGPSGYTF.

This clonotype appeared many times. The chain uses TRBV12-3 or TRBV12-4 and TRBJ1-5; 8 nucleotides match TRBD1. V lost 6 bases and J lost 0; bases outside the gene matches: 10. This CDR3 region has 17 residues. CDR3 DNA sequence: TGTGCCAGCAGGGCCCCCGGACAGGGCTATAGCAATCAGCCCCAGCATTTT. It codes for CASRAPGQGYSNQPQHF.

This clonotype appeared many times. V is TRBV20-1 and J is TRBJ1-1; D is unclear. The CDR3 spans 11 residues. Per germline, CDR1 DFQATT and CDR2 SNEGSKA (reference sequence). Trimming took off 5 bases at V and 1 base at J, with 5 bases between the two ends. In nucleotides, the CDR3 is TGCAGTGCTTCACCGAACACTGAAGCTTTCTTT. Protein: CSASPNTEAFF.

This clonotype has ten or more counts. The CDR3 spells CASSQLGRGSIQYF. In DNA form, the CDR3 reads TGCGCCAGCAGCCAACTTGGGAGGGGAAGCATTCAGTACTTC. The rearrangement joins TRBV4-1 to TRBJ2-4; 7 positions agree with TRBD2. Germline V gives CDR1 MGHRA, CDR2 YSYEKL. Germline trimming cut 2 bases from V and 9 bases from J; bases unmatched to any gene: 7. This CDR3 is 14 amino acids long.

This clonotype was detected ten times or more. The chain employs TRBV5-1 and TRBJ2-1, with 10 bases lining up with TRBD2. The trim removed 7 bases at V and 4 bases at J, leaving 8 bases unmatched. Germline V gene data show CDR1 as SGHRS and CDR2 as YFSETQ. CDR3 length: 15 amino acids. CDR3 nucleotide sequence: TGCGCCAGCCGTCGGACTAGCGGAACATACAATGAGCAGTTCTTC. This gives the protein CASRRTSGTYNEQFF.

This clonotype was seen at least ten times. The V call is TRBV29-1, the J call TRBJ1-3; 7 bases are shared with TRBD1. Germline V gives CDR1 SQVTM, CDR2 ANQGSEA. The CDR3 sequence is 13 residues long. With V trimmed by 5 bases and J by 5 bases, 6 bases remained unmatched. The CDR3 here is CSVLDRERNTIYF. CDR3 DNA sequence: TGCAGCGTTCTCGACAGGGAAAGAAACACCATATATTTT.

This clonotype came up many times. The chain combines TRBV19 with TRBJ1-5, with D tentatively TRBD1 (5 bases). The CDR3 length is 14 residues. Germline lookup yields CDR1 LNHDA and CDR2 SQIVND (reference sequence). The V gene lost 6 bases and the J gene lost 4 bases, with 13 bases spanning the gap. CDR3: CASSSGLRNQPQHF. CDR3 bases: TGTGCCAGTAGCTCAGGGTTGAGGAATCAGCCCCAGCATTTT. The full variable domain, rest sourced from reference TRBV19 and TRBJ1-5, is DGGITQSPKYLFRKEGQNVTLSCEQNLNHDAMYWYRQDPGQGLRLIYYSQIVNDFQKGDIAEGYSVSREKKESFPLTVTSAQKNPTAFYLCASSSGLRNQPQHFGDGTRLSIL.

This clonotype showed up just a few times. The chain uses TRBV29-1 and TRBJ1-3; D uncertain. Germline CDR1 SQVTM, CDR2 ANQGSEA. Between the trimmed V and J ends, which lost 6 bases and 1 base, there was a span of 7 bases. CDR3 length equals 12 residues. Here the CDR3 reads CSVLGSGNTIYF. CDR3 coding DNA: TGCAGCGTCTTAGGGTCTGGAAACACCATATATTTT.

This clonotype was observed at least ten times. The chain couples TRBV5-1 to TRBJ1-1; 8 positions agree with TRBD1. Looked up from germline, CDR1 is SGHRS and CDR2 is YFSETQ. The V segment lost 4 bases and the J segment 3 bases; nucleotides outside the gene matches: 5. This CDR3 spans 14 amino acids. The CDR3 coding sequence is TGCGCCAGCAGCCTAAAGACAGGGGACACTGAAGCTTTCTTT. This translates into CASSLKTGDTEAFF.

Points on this clonotype: A much larger clone differs by one base, so this may be a read error. This chain links TRBV12-3 or TRBV12-4 with TRBJ1-2, with 9 bases fitting TRBD1. The CDR3 runs 13 residues. The CDR3 DNA sequence: TGTGCCAGCCAACAGGGGGCGGGCTATGGCTACCCCTTC. As protein: CASQQGAGYGYPF.

This clonotype was seen once. A much larger clonotype is one base distant, so this may be a read error. This sequence joins TRBV7-2 and TRBJ2-1, with D perhaps matching TRBD2 (6 bases). Trimming pared 3 bases from V and 7 bases from J, leaving 16 bases between. Looked up from germline, CDR1 is SGHTA and CDR2 is FQGNSA. The CDR3 loop spans 15 amino acids. This CDR3 is CASSFMIAEGNEQFF. Written as DNA, the CDR3 is TGTGCCAGCAGCTTCATGATAGCGGAGGGAAATGAGCAGTTCTTC.

The chain links TRBV5-1 to TRBJ1-3; D call uncertain. Trimming stripped 6 bases from V and 2 bases from J, with 18 bases between. Germline CDR1 SGHRS, CDR2 YFSETQ. The CDR3 has 16 amino acids. The CDR3 spells CASTFGVGCAGNTIYF. CDR3 nucleotides: TGCGCCAGCACCTTTGGTGTCGGGTGCGCTGGAAACACCATATATTTT.

This clonotype was counted only a few times. This sequence joins TRBV12-3 or TRBV12-4 and TRBJ2-2, with D possibly matching TRBD1 (5 bases). Trimming stripped 6 bases from V and 5 bases from J, with 10 bases between. The CDR3 covers 13 residues. The CDR3 DNA is TGTGCCAGCAGGGGTCAGGGAACCGGGGAGCTGTTTTTT. This sequence encodes CASRGQGTGELFF.

This clonotype was found many times. The chain joins TRBV6-4 to TRBJ1-1; D gene ambiguous. Deletions cut 2 bases from V and 1 base from J, with 5 bases between. The CDR3 runs 13 residues. Germline V gene sequence: CDR1 MRHNA, CDR2 SNTAGT. The CDR3 spells CASSDLKNTEAFF. The CDR3 region has the DNA TGTGCCAGCAGTGACCTCAAGAACACTGAAGCTTTCTTT.

The rearrangement uses TRBV28 and TRBJ1-1; 8 bases map to TRBD1. Germline V gene data show CDR1 as MDHEN and CDR2 as SYDVKM. V trimming: 10 bases; J trimming: 3 bases; junction bases outside the gene matches: 1. The CDR3 length is 11 residues. CDR3: CAIQGDTEAFF. DNA of the CDR3: TGTGCCATACAGGGGGACACTGAAGCTTTCTTT.

This clonotype was found many times. This chain links TRBV4-1 with TRBJ2-3, with D possibly being TRBD1 or TRBD2 (5 bases each). The CDR3 is 18 amino acids. CDR1 and CDR2 (germline): MGHRA, YSYEKL. V was pared by 3 bases and J by 3 bases, with 22 bases between. CDR3 residues: CASSHRGANLGFTDTQYF. The CDR3 DNA reads TGCGCCAGCAGCCATCGAGGGGCTAACCTAGGTTTTACAGATACGCAGTATTTT.

This clonotype was counted many times. The CDR3 is CASSYSTGAANEQFF. CDR3 sequence (DNA): TGTGCCAGCAGTTACTCGACGGGAGCGGCAAATGAGCAGTTCTTC. The rearrangement uses TRBV6-5 and TRBJ2-1, with D maybe TRBD2 (6 bases). The germline CDR1 and CDR2 sequences are MNHEY and SVGAGI. V shed 0 bases and J shed 7 bases, with 13 bases lying between them. This CDR3 is 15 amino acids long.

This clonotype was detected ten times or more. The genes are TRBV4-2 and TRBJ1-5; D call uncertain. There are 15 residues in the CDR3. CDR1 is LGHNA and CDR2 is YNFKEQ in the germline V gene. V dropped 0 bases and J dropped 0 bases, with 6 bases sitting between them. Here the CDR3 reads CASSQEEGSNQPQHF. CDR3 nucleotides: TGTGCCAGCAGCCAAGAAGAGGGTAGCAATCAGCCCCAGCATTTT.

This clonotype was observed a single time. The chain uses TRBV14 and TRBJ2-3; TRBD2 is a possible D gene (5 bases). The length of the CDR3 is 16 residues. Trimming stripped 2 bases from V and 1 base from J, with 13 bases between. Germline lookup yields CDR1 SGHDN and CDR2 FVKESK. CDR3 nucleotide sequence: TGTGCCAGCAGCCAACAACTAGGTTTAGGCACAGATACGCAGTATTTT. It encodes CASSQQLGLGTDTQYF.

This clonotype was observed many times. The J gene is TRBJ1-1, the V gene TRBV10-3; D is undetermined. This CDR3 contains 13 residues. Germline V gene lookup returns CDR1 ENHRY and CDR2 SYGVKD. V shed 5 bases and J shed 1 base, with 8 bases lying between them. DNA for the CDR3: TGTGCCATCAGTCCCACCGAGAACACTGAAGCTTTCTTT. It codes for CAISPTENTEAFF.

This clonotype was observed at least ten times. The chain has TRBV28 and TRBJ2-2, with D perhaps matching TRBD1 or TRBD2 (5 bases each). CDR1 and CDR2 (germline): MDHEN, SYDVKM. CDR3 length equals 15 residues. V was clipped by 3 bases and J by 4 bases, with 12 bases between them. CDR3 nucleotides: TGTGCCAGCAGTTTCCGGGGCAGCATCACCGGGGAGCTGTTTTTT. This gives the protein CASSFRGSITGELFF.

This clonotype was detected ten times or more. V usage is TRBV5-1 and J usage is TRBJ2-5; possible D gene TRBD2, 6 bases. Per the germline V gene, CDR1 is SGHRS and CDR2 is YFSETQ. The V end was cut by 5 bases, the J end by 1 base, with 9 bases between. The CDR3 runs to 13 residues. CDR3 loop: CASSNSGQETQYF. CDR3 sequence (DNA): TGCGCCAGCAGTAATAGCGGCCAAGAGACCCAGTACTTC.

This clonotype was recorded many times. The J gene is TRBJ2-7, the V gene TRBV5-1; D not certain. Germline V gene data show CDR1 as SGHRS and CDR2 as YFSETQ. The CDR3 is 11 residues long. The germline V and J ends were trimmed by 5 bases and 5 bases, with 8 bases remaining between them. The CDR3 reads CASRDINEQYF. The CDR3, as DNA: TGCGCCAGCAGGGATATCAACGAGCAGTACTTC. Supplemented by reference TRBV5-1 and TRBJ2-7, the full variable domain reads KAGVTQTPRYLIKTRGQQVTLSCSPISGHRSVSWYQQTPGQGLQFLFEYFSETQRNKGNFPGRFSGRQFSNSRSEMNVSTLELGDSALYLCASRDINEQYFGPGTRLTVT.